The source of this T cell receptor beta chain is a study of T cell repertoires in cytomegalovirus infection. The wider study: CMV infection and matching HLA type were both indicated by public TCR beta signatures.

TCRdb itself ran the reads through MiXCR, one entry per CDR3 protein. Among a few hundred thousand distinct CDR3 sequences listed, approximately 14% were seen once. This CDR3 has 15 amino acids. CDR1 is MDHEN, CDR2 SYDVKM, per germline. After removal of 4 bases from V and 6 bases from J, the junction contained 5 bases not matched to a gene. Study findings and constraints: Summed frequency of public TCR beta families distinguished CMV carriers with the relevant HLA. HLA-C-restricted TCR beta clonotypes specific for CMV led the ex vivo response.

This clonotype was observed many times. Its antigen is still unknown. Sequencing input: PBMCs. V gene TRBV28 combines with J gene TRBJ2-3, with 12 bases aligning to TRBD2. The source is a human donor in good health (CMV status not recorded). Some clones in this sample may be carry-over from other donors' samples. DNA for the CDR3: TGTGCCAGCAGTTCCATCGGGACTAGCGGGGATACGCAGTATTTT. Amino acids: CASSSIGTSGDTQYF.